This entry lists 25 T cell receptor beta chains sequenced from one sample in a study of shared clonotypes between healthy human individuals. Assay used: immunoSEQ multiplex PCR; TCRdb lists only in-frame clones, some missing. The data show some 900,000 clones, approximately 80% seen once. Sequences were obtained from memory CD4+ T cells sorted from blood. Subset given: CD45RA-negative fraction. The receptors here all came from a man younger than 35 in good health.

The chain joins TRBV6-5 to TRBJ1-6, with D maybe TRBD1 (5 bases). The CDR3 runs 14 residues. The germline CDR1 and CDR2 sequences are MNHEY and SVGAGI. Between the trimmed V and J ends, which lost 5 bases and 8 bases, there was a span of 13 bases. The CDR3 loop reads CASSRGFFDSPLHF. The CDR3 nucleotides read TGTGCCAGCAGTCGGGGGTTCTTCGATTCACCCCTCCACTTT.

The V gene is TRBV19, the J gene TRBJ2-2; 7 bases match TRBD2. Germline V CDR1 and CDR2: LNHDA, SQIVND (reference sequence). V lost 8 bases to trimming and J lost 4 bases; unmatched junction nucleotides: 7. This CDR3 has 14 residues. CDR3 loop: CASGGGASTGELFF. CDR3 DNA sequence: TGTGCCAGTGGGGGAGGGGCTTCCACCGGGGAGCTGTTTTTT.

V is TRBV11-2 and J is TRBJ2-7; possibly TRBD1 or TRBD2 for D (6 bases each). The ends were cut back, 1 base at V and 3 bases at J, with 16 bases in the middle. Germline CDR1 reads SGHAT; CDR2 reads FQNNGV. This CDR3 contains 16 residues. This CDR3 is CASSLGWGALLYEQYF. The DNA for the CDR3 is TGTGCCAGCAGCTTAGGCTGGGGGGCTCTCCTCTACGAGCAGTACTTC.

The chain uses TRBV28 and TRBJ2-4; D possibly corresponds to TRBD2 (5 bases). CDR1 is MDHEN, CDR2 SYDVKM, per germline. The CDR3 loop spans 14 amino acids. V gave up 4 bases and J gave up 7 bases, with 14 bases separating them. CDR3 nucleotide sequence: TGTGCCAGCAGTTCCCCCGCGGAGCGGAACATTCAGTACTTC. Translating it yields CASSSPAERNIQYF.

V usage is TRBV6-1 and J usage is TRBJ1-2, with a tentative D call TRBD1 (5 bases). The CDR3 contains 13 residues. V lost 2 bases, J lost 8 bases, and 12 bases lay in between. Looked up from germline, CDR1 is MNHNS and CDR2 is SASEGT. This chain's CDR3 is CASSEIRVGGYTF. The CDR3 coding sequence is TGTGCCAGCAGTGAAATCAGGGTCGGCGGCTACACCTTC.

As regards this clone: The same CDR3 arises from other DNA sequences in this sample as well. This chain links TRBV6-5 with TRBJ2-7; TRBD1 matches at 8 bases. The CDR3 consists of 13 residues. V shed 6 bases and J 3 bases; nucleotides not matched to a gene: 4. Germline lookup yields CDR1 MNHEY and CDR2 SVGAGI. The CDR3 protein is CASSGQGSYEQYF. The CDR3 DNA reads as TGTGCCAGCAGCGGACAGGGAAGCTACGAGCAGTACTTC.

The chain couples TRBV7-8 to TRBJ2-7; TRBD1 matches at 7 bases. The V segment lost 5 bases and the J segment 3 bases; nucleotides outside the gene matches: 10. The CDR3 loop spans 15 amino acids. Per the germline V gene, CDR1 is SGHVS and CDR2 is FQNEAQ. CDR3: CASSVEQGTFYEQYF. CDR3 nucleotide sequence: TGTGCCAGCAGCGTAGAACAGGGGACCTTCTACGAGCAGTACTTC.

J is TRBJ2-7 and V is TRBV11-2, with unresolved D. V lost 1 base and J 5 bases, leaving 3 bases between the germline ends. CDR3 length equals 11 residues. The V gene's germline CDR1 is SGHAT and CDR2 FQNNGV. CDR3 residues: CASSLGDEQYF. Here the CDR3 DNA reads TGTGCCAGCAGCTTAGGGGACGAGCAGTACTTC.

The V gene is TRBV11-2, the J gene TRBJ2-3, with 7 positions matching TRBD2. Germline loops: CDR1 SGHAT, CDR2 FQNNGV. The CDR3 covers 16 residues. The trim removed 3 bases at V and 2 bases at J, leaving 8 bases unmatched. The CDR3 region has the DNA TGTGCCAGCAGCTTGGATAGCGGGTATAACACAGATACGCAGTATTTT. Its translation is CASSLDSGYNTDTQYF.

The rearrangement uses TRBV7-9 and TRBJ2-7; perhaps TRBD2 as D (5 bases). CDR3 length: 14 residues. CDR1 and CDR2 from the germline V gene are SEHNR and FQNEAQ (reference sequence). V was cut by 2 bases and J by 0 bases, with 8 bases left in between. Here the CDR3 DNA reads TGTGCCAGCAGCTTAAGGACTGTCTCCTACGAGCAGTACTTC. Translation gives CASSLRTVSYEQYF.

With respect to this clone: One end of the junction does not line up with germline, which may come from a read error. The CDR3 reads CASSTRGYSGVWF. In DNA form, the CDR3 reads TGTGCCAGCAGTACAAGGGGGTACTCGGGAGTTTGGTTT. The J gene is TRBJ1-1, the V gene TRBV27, with D perhaps TRBD1 (6 bases). The length of the CDR3 is 13 residues. Germline V CDR1 and CDR2: MNHEY, SMNVEV (reference sequence).

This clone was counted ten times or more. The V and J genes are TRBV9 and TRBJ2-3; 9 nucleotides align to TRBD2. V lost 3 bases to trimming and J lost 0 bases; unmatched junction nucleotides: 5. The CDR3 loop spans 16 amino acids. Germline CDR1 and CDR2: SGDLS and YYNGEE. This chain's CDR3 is CASSAPSGVSTDTQYF. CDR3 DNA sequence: TGTGCCAGCAGCGCCCCTAGCGGGGTTAGCACAGATACGCAGTATTTT.

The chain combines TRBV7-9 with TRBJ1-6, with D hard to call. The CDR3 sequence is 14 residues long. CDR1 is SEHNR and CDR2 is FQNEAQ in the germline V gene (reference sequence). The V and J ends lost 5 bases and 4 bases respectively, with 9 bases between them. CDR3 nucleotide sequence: TGTGCCAGCAGCCCGCAGGAGTATAATTCACCCCTCCACTTT. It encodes CASSPQEYNSPLHF.

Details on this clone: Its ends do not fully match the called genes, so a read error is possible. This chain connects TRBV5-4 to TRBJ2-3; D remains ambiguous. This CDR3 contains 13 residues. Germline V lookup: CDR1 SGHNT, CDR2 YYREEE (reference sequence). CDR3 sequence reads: CASSLWVTARRAF. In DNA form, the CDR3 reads TGTGCCAGCAGCTTGTGGGTGACTGCTCGGCGAGCATTT. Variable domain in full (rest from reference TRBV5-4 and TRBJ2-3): ETGVTQSPTHLIKTRGQQVTLRCSSQSGHNTVSWYQQALGQGPQFIFQYYREEENGRGNFPPRFSGLQFPNYSSELNVNALELDDSALYLCASSLWVTARRAFGPGTRLTVL.

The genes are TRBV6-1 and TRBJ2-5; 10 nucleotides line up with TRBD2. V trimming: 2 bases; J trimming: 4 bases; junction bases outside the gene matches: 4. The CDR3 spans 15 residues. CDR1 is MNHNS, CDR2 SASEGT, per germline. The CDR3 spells CASSELSGGAETQYF. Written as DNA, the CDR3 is TGTGCCAGCAGTGAACTCAGCGGGGGGGCAGAGACCCAGTACTTC.

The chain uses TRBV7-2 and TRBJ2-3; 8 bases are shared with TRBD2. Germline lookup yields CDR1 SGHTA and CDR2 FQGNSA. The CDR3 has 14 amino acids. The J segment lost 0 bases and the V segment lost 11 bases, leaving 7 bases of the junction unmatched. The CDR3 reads CAVRQRGSTDTQYF. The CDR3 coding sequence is TGTGCCGTACGGCAGCGGGGGAGCACAGATACGCAGTATTTT.

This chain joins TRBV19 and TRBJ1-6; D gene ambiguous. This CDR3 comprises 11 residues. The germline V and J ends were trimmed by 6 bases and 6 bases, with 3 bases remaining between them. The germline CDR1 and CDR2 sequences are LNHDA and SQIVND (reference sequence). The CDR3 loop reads CASRSNSPLHF. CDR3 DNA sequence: TGTGCCAGTAGGAGTAATTCACCCCTCCACTTT.

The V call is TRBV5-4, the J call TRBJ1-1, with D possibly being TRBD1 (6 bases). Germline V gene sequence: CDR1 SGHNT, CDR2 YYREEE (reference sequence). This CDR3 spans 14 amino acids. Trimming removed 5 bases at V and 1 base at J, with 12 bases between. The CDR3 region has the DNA TGTGCCAGCAGTTTCGACAGGTGGAACACTGAAGCTTTCTTT. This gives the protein CASSFDRWNTEAFF. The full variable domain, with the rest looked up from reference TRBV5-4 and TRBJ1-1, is ETGVTQSPTHLIKTRGQQVTLRCSSQSGHNTVSWYQQALGQGPQFIFQYYREEENGRGNFPPRFSGLQFPNYSSELNVNALELDDSALYLCASSFDRWNTEAFFGQGTRLTVV.

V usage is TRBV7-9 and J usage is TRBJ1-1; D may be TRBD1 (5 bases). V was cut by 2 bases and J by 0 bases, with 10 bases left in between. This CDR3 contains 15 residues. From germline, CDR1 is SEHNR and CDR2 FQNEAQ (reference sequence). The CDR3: CASSLPGTVNTEAFF. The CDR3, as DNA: TGTGCCAGCAGCTTACCCGGGACGGTGAACACTGAAGCTTTCTTT.

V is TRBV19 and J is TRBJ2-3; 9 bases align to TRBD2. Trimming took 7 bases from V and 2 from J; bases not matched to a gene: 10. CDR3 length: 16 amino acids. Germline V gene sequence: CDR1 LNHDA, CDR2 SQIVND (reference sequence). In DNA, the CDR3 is TGTGCCAGTAAATCCCGGCTAGCGGGGTACACAGATACGCAGTATTTT. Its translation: CASKSRLAGYTDTQYF.

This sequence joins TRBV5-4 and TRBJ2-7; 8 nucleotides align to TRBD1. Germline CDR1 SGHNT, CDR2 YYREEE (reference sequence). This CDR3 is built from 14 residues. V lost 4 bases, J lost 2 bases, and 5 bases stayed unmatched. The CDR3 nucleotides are TGTGCCAGCAGCAGGGGGACAGGACCCTACGAGCAGTACTTC. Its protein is CASSRGTGPYEQYF.

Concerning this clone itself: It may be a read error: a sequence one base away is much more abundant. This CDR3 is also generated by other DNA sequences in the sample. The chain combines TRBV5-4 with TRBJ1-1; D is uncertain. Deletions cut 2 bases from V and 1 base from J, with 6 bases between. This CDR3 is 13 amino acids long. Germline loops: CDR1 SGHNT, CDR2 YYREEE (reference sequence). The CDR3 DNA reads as TGTGCCAGCAGCTTCGATAGGAACACTGAAGCTTTCTTT. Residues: CASSFDRNTEAFF.

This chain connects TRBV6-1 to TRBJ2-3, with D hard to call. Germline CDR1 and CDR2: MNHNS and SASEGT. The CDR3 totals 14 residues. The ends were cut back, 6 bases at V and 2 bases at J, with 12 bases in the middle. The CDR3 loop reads CASRVGQATDTQYF. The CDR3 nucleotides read TGTGCCAGCAGGGTTGGGCAGGCCACAGATACGCAGTATTTT.

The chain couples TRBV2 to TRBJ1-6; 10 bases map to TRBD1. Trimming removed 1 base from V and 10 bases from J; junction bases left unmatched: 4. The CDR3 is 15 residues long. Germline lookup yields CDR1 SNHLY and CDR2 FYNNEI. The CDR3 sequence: CASSEEGQGLSPLHF. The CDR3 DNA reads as TGTGCCAGCAGTGAAGAGGGACAGGGGCTCTCACCCCTCCACTTT.

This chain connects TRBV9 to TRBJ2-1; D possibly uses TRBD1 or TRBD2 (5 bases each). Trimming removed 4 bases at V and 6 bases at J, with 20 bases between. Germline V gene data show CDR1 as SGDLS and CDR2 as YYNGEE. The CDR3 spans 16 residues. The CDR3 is CASSSRGTALSNEQFF. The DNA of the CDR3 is TGTGCCAGCAGCTCCAGAGGGACGGCCTTGAGCAATGAGCAGTTCTTC.